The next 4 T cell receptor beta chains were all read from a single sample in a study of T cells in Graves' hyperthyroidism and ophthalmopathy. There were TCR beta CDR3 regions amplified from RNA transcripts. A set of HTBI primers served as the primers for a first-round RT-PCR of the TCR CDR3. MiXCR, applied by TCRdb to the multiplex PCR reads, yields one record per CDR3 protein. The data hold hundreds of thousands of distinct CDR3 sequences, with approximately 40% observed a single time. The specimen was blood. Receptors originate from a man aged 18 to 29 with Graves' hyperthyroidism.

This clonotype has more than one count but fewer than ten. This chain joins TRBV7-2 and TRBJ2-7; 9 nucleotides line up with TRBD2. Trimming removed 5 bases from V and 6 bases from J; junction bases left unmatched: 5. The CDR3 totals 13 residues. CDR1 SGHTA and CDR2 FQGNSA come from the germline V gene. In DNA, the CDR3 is TGTGCCAGCAGCGCGGGACTAGCACGCGAGCAGTACTTC. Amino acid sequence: CASSAGLAREQYF.

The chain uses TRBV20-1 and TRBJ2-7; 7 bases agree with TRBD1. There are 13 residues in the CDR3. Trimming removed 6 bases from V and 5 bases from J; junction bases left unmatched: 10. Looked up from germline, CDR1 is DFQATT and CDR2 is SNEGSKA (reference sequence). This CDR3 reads CSAITGVGDEQYF. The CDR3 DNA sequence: TGCAGTGCGATCACAGGGGTAGGGGACGAGCAGTACTTC.

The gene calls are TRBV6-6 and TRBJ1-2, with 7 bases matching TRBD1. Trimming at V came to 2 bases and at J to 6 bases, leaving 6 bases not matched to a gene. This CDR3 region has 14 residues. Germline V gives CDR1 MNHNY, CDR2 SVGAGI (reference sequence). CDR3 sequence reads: CASSYPDRVDGYTF. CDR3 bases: TGTGCCAGCAGTTACCCTGACAGGGTCGATGGCTACACCTTC.

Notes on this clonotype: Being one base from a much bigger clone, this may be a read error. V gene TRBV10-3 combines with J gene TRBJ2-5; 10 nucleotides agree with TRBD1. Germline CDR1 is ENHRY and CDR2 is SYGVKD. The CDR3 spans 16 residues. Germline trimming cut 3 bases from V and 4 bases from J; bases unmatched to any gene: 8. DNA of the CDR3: TGTGCCATCAGTGATCCTCTGACAGGGGGCCCAGAGACCCAGTACTTC. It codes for CAISDPLTGGPETQYF.